Listed below are T cell receptor beta chains from one sample, sequenced in a study of identical twins. TCRdb re-derived calls from the 5' RACE reads in MiXCR, one entry per CDR3 protein. The sample yields a few hundred thousand distinct CDR3 sequences, nearly 9.5% seen once. This sample was also put to use in a study of yellow fever vaccine responses in identical twins.

The sample comprised CD8+ T cells sorted from blood. These receptors came from a woman aged 18-35 years in good health. CDR3s include the opening cysteine and the closing phenylalanine or tryptophan. The order of the fields is clone size, J gene, V gene, CDR3 protein. The size field is filled for only some rows; it gives once, few, many or a size class.

.	TRBJ2-1	TRBV14	CASSQGPTYNEQFF
.	TRBJ2-3	TRBV29-1	CSVIGTSGRAPDTQYF
many	TRBJ2-1	TRBV3-1	CASSQEEPRSYNEQFF
few	TRBJ2-2	TRBV18	CASSPGATSNTGELFF
few	TRBJ2-1	TRBV5-4	CASSRDRLNEQFF
few	TRBJ2-7	TRBV19	CASSPSGRVLHEQYF
few	TRBJ1-5	TRBV7-9	CASSSTEGSNQPQHF
.	TRBJ2-6	TRBV11-2	CASSKTGTPTFSGANVLTF
.	TRBJ2-1	TRBV12-5	CASGLVEVPLRGRSHNEQFF
.	TRBJ2-2	TRBV12-3/TRBV12-4	CASSLRRDRGMSGELFF
.	TRBJ2-7	TRBV10-3	CAITGQPNYEQYF
.	TRBJ2-2	TRBV6-5	CASSYLGGELFF
few	TRBJ2-3	TRBV7-6	CASSRWGDTQYF
.	TRBJ2-7	TRBV7-6	CASSLVPWMSQYF
many	TRBJ2-6	TRBV7-9	CASRDGSGANVLTF
.	TRBJ2-3	TRBV10-3	CAISESTDSAADTQYF
many	TRBJ2-1	TRBV12-3/TRBV12-4	CASSSWGPYNEQFF
many	TRBJ2-5	TRBV20-1	CSARSTSTGETQYF
.	TRBJ2-3	TRBV29-1	CSVDSGSTDTQYF
.	TRBJ2-7	TRBV6-1	CATRQGEWIYEQYF
.	TRBJ2-7	TRBV28	CASSLIRGGRGAHEQYF
few	TRBJ2-7	TRBV20-1	CSARHRTYEQYF
few	TRBJ2-7	TRBV20-1	CSAREGEGEQYF
few	TRBJ2-7	TRBV25-1	CASSESERSYEQYF
many	TRBJ2-7	TRBV4-1	CASSQDFRGSEQYF
.	TRBJ2-7	TRBV4-1	CASSQVGRSYEQYF
few	TRBJ2-4	TRBV2	CATRTAKNIQYF
few	TRBJ1-2	TRBV20-1	CSALDGPNYGYTF
.	TRBJ2-1	TRBV6-1	CASSEVDGTPPNEQFF